This TCR beta chain derives from a study of blood T cell repertoires in COVID-19. V lost 5 bases and J lost 4; bases outside the gene matches: 9. The germline V gene has CDR1 SEHNR and CDR2 FQNEAQ (reference sequence). This CDR3 region has 16 residues. Sequencing used immunoSEQ multiplex PCR; TCRdb keeps in-frame clones, though not all of them. The sample holds tens of thousands of clones, 72% seen once. The clonotype was recovered from a woman between 70 and 85 years old with COVID-19, enrolled during active disease. The rearrangement joins TRBV7-9 to TRBJ1-1, with 11 positions matching TRBD1. The sample consisted of peripheral blood. For the CDR3, the DNA is TGTGCCAGCAGCCCAAACCCGGGGACAGGGGGCACTGAAGCTTTCTTT. It specifies CASSPNPGTGGTEAFF.